This TCR beta chain was captured by sequencing in a study of CD4 T cells in relation to SARS-CoV-2 and coronaviruses. The unexposed donors gave CD4+ T cells in 2011-2018, prior to COVID-19. After about 11 days of culture, CD4+ T cells were isolated. Some clones are missing from TCRdb's copy, which holds only in-frame ones; the method was immunoSEQ multiplex PCR. Altogether roughly 10,000 clones are present, about 81% being singletons, with the ten largest covering around 15%. The germline CDR1 and CDR2 sequences are MNHEY and SVGAGI. CDR3 length equals 12 residues. Notes on this clone: Its matching antigen is unknown. At one boundary the junction diverges from the germline segment, which might be a read error.

The chain couples TRBV6-5 to TRBJ1-1, with D maybe TRBD1 (5 bases). Sequencing used CD4+ T cells from PBMCs, cultured in vitro. The TCR comes from a human donor in good health. CDR3 sequence: CASREGRPYPLF. The CDR3 DNA sequence: TGTGCCAGCAGGGAGGGACGGCCATACCCCCTCTTT.